This TCR beta chain stems from a study of CXCR3-negative and CXCR3-positive naive CD8 T cells. Study observations and caveats: CXCR3-positive naive cells had TRB CDR3s that were more hydrophobic than CXCR3-negative naive cells had.

Worth noting for this clonotype: Its target is unknown.

The libraries of TRB cDNA were constructed through 5' RACE using UMI labels. TCRdb derives one entry per CDR3 protein from the 5' RACE reads, leaving out DNA. This listing includes about 98,000 distinct CDR3 sequences. This CDR3 is 17 amino acids long. Germline V lookup: CDR1 SGHTA, CDR2 FQGNSA. The receptor was isolated from a human donor in good health. Some clones in this sample may be carry-over from other donors' samples. The genes are TRBV7-2 and TRBJ2-1. Sequencing was done on a sample of naive CXCR3+ CD8+ T cells from blood. As to subset: CD45RO-CCR7+CD27+CD95- naive CD8+ T cells expressing CXCR3 (TNR3+). The CDR3 protein is CASSLALEISSYNEQFF.